The 26 T cell receptor beta chains in this list originate from one sample, sequenced in a study of T cell repertoires in cytomegalovirus infection (dated by TCRdb to about 2019). Sequencing took place on an Illumina HiSeq 1500. TCRdb redid the processing of the public reads, applying fastp at Q25 and MiXCR, and retained in-frame beta chains. Rows are combined by CDR3 protein, so each entry shows the most common genes and DNA. This sample holds just under 550,000 distinct CDR3 sequences; 26% were observed only once. The ten largest clones represent roughly 13% of the sample. The specimen sequenced was PBMCs. Source of these receptors: a human donor in good health (CMV status not recorded). Some clones in this sample may be carry-over from other donors' samples.

This clonotype showed up just a few times. The V and J genes are TRBV6-1 and TRBJ1-1; D is uncertain. CDR1 is MNHNS, CDR2 SASEGT, per germline. Trimming took off 6 bases at V and 5 bases at J, with 4 bases between the two ends. The CDR3 covers 10 residues. The DNA for the CDR3 is TGTGCCAGCAGATGGACTGAAGCTTTCTTT. Its protein product is CASRWTEAFF.

As for this clonotype: An end of the junction does not agree with germline; a read error may underlie this. The chain has TRBV5-1 and TRBJ2-1; D could derive from TRBD1 or TRBD2 (5 bases each). CDR1 SGHRS and CDR2 YFSETQ come from the germline V gene. The CDR3 is 13 amino acids. DNA of the CDR3: TGCGCCAGCAGCTTGGAAACCCACGGGACCCCACTCTTC. Translated, it gives CASSLETHGTPLF. The whole variable domain, filled in from reference TRBV5-1 and TRBJ2-1, reads KAGVTQTPRYLIKTRGQQVTLSCSPISGHRSVSWYQQTPGQGLQFLFEYFSETQRNKGNFPGRFSGRQFSNSRSEMNVSTLELGDSALYLCASSLETHGTPLFGPGTRLTVL.

This clonotype was observed a handful of times. This chain links TRBV10-3 with TRBJ1-4; tentatively, D is TRBD1 (5 bases). V was trimmed by 0 bases and J by 7 bases, leaving 12 bases between them. Germline V CDR1 and CDR2: ENHRY, SYGVKD. The CDR3 has 15 residues. CDR3 DNA sequence: TGTGCCATCAGTGAGTCCTTTCGGGGGTTTGAAAAACTGTTTTTT. This codes for CAISESFRGFEKLFF.

This clonotype was detected ten times or more. This chain joins TRBV7-2 and TRBJ2-7; unclear D gene. The V end lost 1 base, the J end lost 4 bases, and 17 bases lay between the germline ends. CDR1 and CDR2 (germline): SGHTA, FQGNSA. The CDR3 consists of 16 residues. CDR3 amino acids: CASSLVKTRHLYEQYF. As DNA, the CDR3 is TGTGCCAGCAGCTTAGTGAAGACCCGCCATTTATACGAGCAGTACTTC.

Remarks on this clonotype: Just one base apart from a much larger clone, this may be a read error. The rearrangement joins TRBV7-4 to TRBJ2-2; 8 positions agree with TRBD2. The CDR3 loop spans 15 amino acids. Germline CDR1 reads SGHVT; CDR2 reads SQSDAQ. V lost 1 base, J lost 3 bases, and 1 base stayed unmatched. CDR3 in DNA: TGTGCCAGCAGCTTAGGAGCGGGGGACACCGGGGAGCTGTTTTTT. Translated: CASSLGAGDTGELFF.

The chain links TRBV7-2 to TRBJ1-3; D might be TRBD1 (5 bases). The V end was cut by 5 bases, the J end by 0 bases, with 11 bases between. Germline CDR1 SGHTA, CDR2 FQGNSA. The CDR3 has 15 residues. CDR3 amino acids: CASSRDVSSGNTIYF. The CDR3 coding sequence is TGTGCCAGCAGCCGGGACGTAAGCTCTGGAAACACCATATATTTT. Combining the CDR3 with reference TRBV7-2 and TRBJ1-3 gives the whole variable domain GAGVSQSPSNKVTEKGKDVELRCDPISGHTALYWYRQSLGQGLEFLIYFQGNSAPDKSGLPSDRFSAERTGGSVSTLTIQRTQQEDSAVYLCASSRDVSSGNTIYFGEGSWLTVV.

The chain combines TRBV6-2 or TRBV6-3 with TRBJ2-7; D not certain. The V gene's germline CDR1 is MNHEY and CDR2 SVGEGT. Trimming took 5 bases from V and 0 from J, leaving 11 bases between them. CDR3 size: 14 residues. CDR3 residues: CASSRTASSYEQYV. The CDR3 DNA follows: TGTGCCAGCAGTCGTACAGCGAGCTCCTACGAGCAGTACGTC.

This clonotype was observed a few times. The rearrangement links TRBV12-3 or TRBV12-4 to TRBJ1-6; D uncertain. This CDR3 contains 14 residues. V was clipped by 4 bases and J by 7 bases, with 11 bases between them. DNA of the CDR3: TGTGCCAGCAGTTACGCTAGAACGAATTCACCCCTCCACTTT. The encoded protein is CASSYARTNSPLHF.

This clonotype occurred a few times. The V and J genes are TRBV7-3 and TRBJ2-1; no clear D. Germline-derived CDR1 and CDR2 are SGHTA and FQGTGA. The CDR3 sequence is 13 residues long. V lost 5 bases and J 7 bases, leaving 12 bases between the germline ends. This chain's CDR3 is CASSPPAVNEQFF. CDR3 nucleotide sequence: TGTGCCAGCAGCCCCCCGGCGGTTAATGAGCAGTTCTTC.

V gene TRBV4-3 combines with J gene TRBJ1-2; the D is unclear. From germline, CDR1 is LGHNA and CDR2 YSLEER. The length of the CDR3 is 14 residues. V dropped 7 bases and J dropped 8 bases, with 20 bases sitting between them. The CDR3 DNA is TGCGCCAGCAATATGGACGTCGGCCTGGCGGGCTACACCTTC. Its translation: CASNMDVGLAGYTF.

This clonotype has ten or more counts. The chain employs TRBV12-3 or TRBV12-4 and TRBJ1-5; D possibly corresponds to TRBD1 (5 bases). V lost 5 bases and J lost 1, with 12 bases in between. This CDR3 spans 15 amino acids. The CDR3 region is CASSGKGLSNQPQHF. The CDR3 DNA follows: TGTGCCAGCAGTGGGAAGGGGTTGAGCAATCAGCCCCAGCATTTT.

The chain carries TRBV18 and TRBJ2-7, with D maybe TRBD2 (6 bases). The CDR3 contains 13 residues. Trimming cost V 2 bases and J 6 bases, with 11 bases left between them. Germline V gene data show CDR1 as KGHSH and CDR2 as LQKENI. The DNA for the CDR3 is TGTGCCAGCTCACCATCCGGGGGAGGCGAGCAGTACTTC. Translation gives CASSPSGGGEQYF.

At least ten counts were recorded for this clonotype. The chain joins TRBV7-2 to TRBJ2-7; the match to TRBD1 covers 7 bases. The CDR3 consists of 15 residues. CDR1 SGHTA and CDR2 FQGNSA come from the germline V gene. After removal of 6 bases from V and 1 base from J, the junction contained 9 bases not matched to a gene. Here the CDR3 reads CASRPREGASYEQYF. DNA for the CDR3: TGTGCCAGCAGGCCCCGAGAGGGGGCATCCTACGAGCAGTACTTC.

The rearrangement uses TRBV12-3 or TRBV12-4 and TRBJ1-2, with 8 bases fitting TRBD1. The CDR3 runs 13 residues. V shed 4 bases, J shed 8 bases, and the junction held 6 bases outside the gene matches. The CDR3 reads CASSYRTGIGYTF. DNA for the CDR3: TGTGCCAGCAGTTATAGGACAGGGATCGGCTACACCTTC.

A few counts support this clonotype. The chain has TRBV7-2 and TRBJ2-7; D may be TRBD2 (5 bases). The CDR3 spans 14 residues. CDR1 and CDR2 from the germline V gene are SGHTA and FQGNSA. V was pared by 2 bases and J by 1 base, with 9 bases between. The CDR3 DNA sequence: TGTGCCAGCAGCTTAACTCGGGGTTCCTACGAGCAGTACGTC. This translates into CASSLTRGSYEQYV.

This clonotype was recorded a few times. CDR3 DNA: TGCAGCGTAAAAGGACTTGGAGACATTCAGTACTTC. It specifies CSVKGLGDIQYF. The V gene is TRBV29-1, the J gene TRBJ2-4; D may be TRBD2 (5 bases). The CDR3 has 12 amino acids. From germline, CDR1 is SQVTM and CDR2 ANQGSEA. Trimming removed 6 bases from V and 8 bases from J, with 14 bases in between. The variable domain in full, completed from reference TRBV29-1 and TRBJ2-4, reads SAVISQKPSRDICQRGTSLTIQCQVDSQVTMMFWYRQQPGQSLTLIATANQGSEATYESGFVIDKFPISRPNLTFSTLTVSNMSPEDSSIYLCSVKGLGDIQYFGAGTRLSVL.

The chain has TRBV9 and TRBJ2-3; 8 bases are shared with TRBD1. The CDR3 length is 17 residues. The ends lost 4 bases at V and 3 bases at J; junction bases unmatched: 13. CDR1 SGDLS and CDR2 YYNGEE come from the germline V gene. The CDR3 reads CASSPHPDRAFTDTQYF. CDR3 bases: TGTGCCAGCAGCCCACACCCGGACAGGGCATTTACAGATACGCAGTATTTT. The entire variable domain, with the rest obtained from reference TRBV9 and TRBJ2-3, is as follows: DSGVTQTPKHLITATGQRVTLRCSPRSGDLSVYWYQQSLDQGLQFLIQYYNGEERAKGNILERFSAQQFPDLHSELNLSSLELGDSALYFCASSPHPDRAFTDTQYFGPGTRLTVL.

This clonotype has more than one count but fewer than ten. The chain uses TRBV24-1 and TRBJ2-4, with no clear D. The CDR3 is 14 amino acids. Trimming cost V 7 bases and J 0 bases, with 9 bases left between them. From germline, CDR1 is KGHDR and CDR2 SFDVKD. The CDR3 loop reads CATRQGLAKNIQYF. CDR3 DNA: TGTGCCACCAGACAAGGTCTAGCCAAAAACATTCAGTACTTC.

The rearrangement uses TRBV10-3 and TRBJ2-1, with 13 bases aligning to TRBD2. With V trimmed by 4 bases and J by 6 bases, 6 bases remained unmatched. CDR1 and CDR2 from the germline V gene are ENHRY and SYGVKD. CDR3 length: 16 amino acids. The CDR3 here is CAISGGLAGVGNEQFF. DNA for the CDR3: TGTGCCATCAGTGGAGGACTAGCGGGAGTGGGCAATGAGCAGTTCTTC.

The chain carries TRBV27 and TRBJ1-2; 7 bases line up with TRBD1. Trimming took 6 bases from V and 4 from J; bases not matched to a gene: 8. Germline V lookup: CDR1 MNHEY, CDR2 SMNVEV (reference sequence). There are 14 residues in the CDR3. The CDR3 DNA is TGTGCCAGCAGCCGCCTAGGGGGCCGCTATGGCTACACCTTC. Translating gives CASSRLGGRYGYTF.

This clonotype was counted a few times. The J gene is TRBJ2-1, the V gene TRBV7-9, with D tentatively TRBD1 or TRBD2 (6 bases each). Trimming cost V 7 bases and J 8 bases, with 18 bases left between them. The CDR3 has 14 residues. Germline lookup yields CDR1 SEHNR and CDR2 FQNEAQ (reference sequence). DNA of the CDR3: TGTGCCAGCACCTATACGGGGGCGTTCGATGAGCAGTTCTTC. Translation: CASTYTGAFDEQFF.

This clonotype was seen repeatedly, ten times or more. The gene calls are TRBV7-2 and TRBJ2-3, with D possibly being TRBD2 (6 bases). Trimming shortened V by 3 bases and J by 0 bases, and 10 bases separated the two germline ends. Germline CDR1 is SGHTA and CDR2 is FQGNSA. The CDR3 has 15 residues. CDR3 DNA sequence: TGTGCCAGCAGCTTTAGCGGCGCTAGCACAGATACGCAGTATTTT. It translates to CASSFSGASTDTQYF.

This clonotype was seen a handful of times. The chain is built from TRBV12-3 or TRBV12-4 and TRBJ1-6; 8 nucleotides align to TRBD1. With V trimmed by 6 bases and J by 4 bases, 5 bases remained unmatched. The CDR3 is made up of 15 amino acids. The CDR3 nucleotides are TGTGCCAGCAGGCCCGACAGGGGTTATAATTCACCCCTCCACTTT. It yields the protein CASRPDRGYNSPLHF.

The chain uses TRBV7-2 and TRBJ2-5; 11 bases are shared with TRBD2. The germline CDR1 and CDR2 sequences are SGHTA and FQGNSA. Unmatched junction bases numbered 5, after V lost 3 bases and J lost 5 bases. This CDR3 is 15 amino acids long. For the CDR3, the DNA is TGTGCCAGCAGCTTTTCTAGCGGGAGGAGGGAGACCCAGTACTTC. Translation gives CASSFSSGRRETQYF.

The chain couples TRBV12-3 or TRBV12-4 to TRBJ2-3; D is ambiguous. The CDR3 loop spans 12 amino acids. V was shortened by 4 bases and J by 4 bases, with 6 bases between the two germline ends. CDR3 sequence (DNA): TGTGCCAGCAGTTCCTTCCCAGATACGCAGTATTTT. Translating it yields CASSSFPDTQYF.

The chain carries TRBV30 and TRBJ1-1; D gene ambiguous. Germline lookup yields CDR1 GTSNPN and CDR2 SVGIG (reference sequence). The CDR3 totals 14 residues. Trimming pared 3 bases from V and 1 base from J, leaving 12 bases between. The CDR3 bases are TGTGCCTGGAGCCCTGGTCCCTCGAACACTGAAGCTTTCTTT. Translated: CAWSPGPSNTEAFF.